The 17 T cell receptor beta chains below were found in one sample sequenced in a study of blood T cell repertoires in COVID-19. Generated by immunoSEQ multiplex PCR, the TCRdb table keeps only in-frame clones and is missing some. There are a few hundred thousand clones in the sample; roughly 91% occur only once, and over 8.5% lies in the top ten. The specimen was peripheral blood. The receptor set was obtained from a woman in her 30s with COVID-19, enrolled during active disease.

This chain's CDR3 is CASSPLTSVTYEQYF. DNA for the CDR3: TGCGCCAGCAGCCCTCTGACTAGCGTTACTTACGAGCAGTACTTC. The chain employs TRBV5-1 and TRBJ2-7, with 8 nucleotides matching TRBD2. Trimming took 4 bases from V and 4 from J; bases not matched to a gene: 10. The CDR3 is 15 amino acids. Germline lookup yields CDR1 SGHRS and CDR2 YFSETQ.

J is TRBJ2-7 and V is TRBV28; perhaps TRBD1 as D (6 bases). The CDR3 has 11 amino acids. CDR1 and CDR2 from the germline V gene are MDHEN and SYDVKM. V dropped 7 bases and J dropped 4 bases, with 8 bases sitting between them. The CDR3 bases are TGTGCCAGCACACAGGGATACGAGCAGTACTTC. Translated: CASTQGYEQYF.

The V call is TRBV7-9, the J call TRBJ2-3; D not resolved. The CDR3 is made up of 12 amino acids. With 4 bases removed from V and 6 bases from J, the gap between germline ends came to 8 bases. Germline V gene lookup returns CDR1 SEHNR and CDR2 FQNEAQ (reference sequence). CDR3: CASSSGRDTQYF. In nucleotides, the CDR3 is TGTGCCAGCAGCTCTGGTCGGGATACGCAGTATTTT. The variable domain in full, completed from reference TRBV7-9 and TRBJ2-3, reads DTGVSQNPRHKITKRGQNVTFRCDPISEHNRLYWYRQTLGQGPEFLTYFQNEAQLEKSRLLSDRFSAERPKGSFSTLEIQRTEQGDSAMYLCASSSGRDTQYFGPGTRLTVL.

The gene calls are TRBV10-2 and TRBJ2-1, with TRBD1 matching 9 bases. The germline V gene encodes CDR1 WSHSY and CDR2 SAAADI. The CDR3 contains 16 residues. The trim removed 3 bases at V and 4 bases at J, leaving 7 bases unmatched. As DNA, the CDR3 is TGCGCCAGCAGTGATCTACAGGGGGCTGGATACAATGAGCAGTTCTTC. Its protein product is CASSDLQGAGYNEQFF.

The chain employs TRBV28 and TRBJ2-7, with 9 bases matching TRBD1. This CDR3 has 17 amino acids. V lost 5 bases to trimming and J lost 5 bases; unmatched junction nucleotides: 16. Germline V gene data show CDR1 as MDHEN and CDR2 as SYDVKM. CDR3 DNA: TGTGCCAGCAGTGCGACCGGTTCGGGACAGGGAAGCCACGAGCAGTACTTC. Protein sequence: CASSATGSGQGSHEQYF. Supplemented by reference TRBV28 and TRBJ2-7, the full variable domain reads DVKVTQSSRYLVKRTGEKVFLECVQDMDHENMFWYRQDPGLGLRLIYFSYDVKMKEKGDIPEGYSVSREKKERFSLILESASTNQTSMYLCASSATGSGQGSHEQYFGPGTRLTVT.

The chain joins TRBV10-3 to TRBJ1-1, with D unclear. This CDR3 has 14 residues. V was shortened by 6 bases and J by 0 bases, with 11 bases between the two germline ends. Looked up from germline, CDR1 is ENHRY and CDR2 is SYGVKD. The CDR3 DNA reads as TGTGCCATCAGCGGTGGTAGTTTGAACACTGAAGCTTTCTTT. The encoded protein is CAISGGSLNTEAFF.

A note on this clone: Other DNA variants within this sample encode the same CDR3. DNA of the CDR3: TGTGCCAGCAGCTTAGGGGACAGTGGAAACACCATATATTTT. As protein: CASSLGDSGNTIYF. V and J are TRBV13 and TRBJ1-3; D perhaps matches TRBD1 (6 bases). Germline CDR1 PRHDT, CDR2 FYEKMQ (reference sequence). V shed 0 bases and J shed 3 bases, with 6 bases lying between them. The CDR3 is 14 amino acids.

The chain carries TRBV19 and TRBJ2-3, with TRBD1 matching over 8 bases. V gave up 1 base and J gave up 6 bases; unmatched junction bases: 6. This CDR3 has 15 residues. Per the germline V gene, CDR1 is LNHDA and CDR2 is SQIVND (reference sequence). The CDR3 reads CASSIVGRGLDTQYF. The DNA for the CDR3 is TGTGCCAGTAGTATAGTCGGCAGGGGGCTGGATACGCAGTATTTT.

The chain's CDR3 is CASSVGLAAPETQYF. CDR3 nucleotides: TGTGCCAGCAGCGTCGGACTAGCGGCCCCTGAGACCCAGTACTTC. The chain combines TRBV11-3 with TRBJ2-5; 10 bases agree with TRBD2. The V and J ends lost 5 bases and 5 bases, in that order; junction bases with no gene match: 8. Germline V lookup: CDR1 SGHNT, CDR2 YENEEA. The CDR3 length is 15 residues.

The chain recombines TRBV18 with TRBJ1-3; TRBD1 aligns across 8 bases. V was pared by 3 bases and J by 2 bases, with 3 bases of the junction left unmatched. The CDR3 runs 15 residues. Germline CDR1 is KGHSH and CDR2 is LQKENI. This CDR3 reads CASSPPGQAGNTIYF. The CDR3 bases are TGTGCCAGCTCACCTCCGGGACAGGCTGGAAACACCATATATTTT.

V and J are TRBV12-3 or TRBV12-4 and TRBJ2-5; D is possibly TRBD2 (6 bases). CDR3 length: 13 amino acids. The V and J ends lost 3 bases and 5 bases respectively, with 10 bases between them. The CDR3, as DNA: TGTGCCAGCAGTTTCGCGGGGTTCGAGACCCAGTACTTC. It encodes CASSFAGFETQYF.

The J gene is TRBJ1-1, the V gene TRBV6-5; 9 positions agree with TRBD1. V shed 2 bases and J 3 bases; nucleotides not matched to a gene: 4. CDR3 length: 15 amino acids. From germline, CDR1 is MNHEY and CDR2 SVGAGI. Here the CDR3 reads CASSYGRQGDTEAFF. DNA for the CDR3: TGTGCCAGCAGTTACGGCCGACAGGGGGACACTGAAGCTTTCTTT.

The V gene is TRBV4-1, the J gene TRBJ2-7; D call uncertain. The CDR3 spans 16 residues. Germline values: CDR1 MGHRA, CDR2 YSYEKL. V lost 2 bases, J lost 5 bases, and 19 bases lay in between. The CDR3 protein is CASSQTISRRGDEQYF. Here the CDR3 DNA reads TGCGCCAGCAGCCAAACCATTTCCCGTAGAGGCGACGAGCAGTACTTC.

V gene TRBV11-2 combines with J gene TRBJ1-6; 8 bases line up with TRBD1. In germline, CDR1 is SGHAT, CDR2 FQNNGV. The CDR3 runs to 18 residues. V gave up 4 bases and J gave up 0 bases; unmatched junction bases: 8. In DNA form, the CDR3 reads TGTGCCAGCAGCTCTAAAGGACAGGGAAGCTCCTATAATTCACCCCTCCACTTT. Protein product: CASSSKGQGSSYNSPLHF.

This sequence joins TRBV7-7 and TRBJ2-3; TRBD2 matches 8 bases. CDR1 SSHAT and CDR2 FNYEAQ come from the germline V gene (reference sequence). The CDR3 has 18 amino acids. V lost 1 base, J lost 2 bases, and 11 bases stayed unmatched. The CDR3, as DNA: TGTGCCAGCAGCTTAGGCGGGGGGCCCGATGGGAACACAGATACGCAGTATTTT. Translation gives CASSLGGGPDGNTDTQYF.

Note on this clone: One end of the junction varies from germline; a read error may be responsible. This chain joins TRBV18 and TRBJ2-7, with TRBD1 matching over 8 bases. The CDR3 is 14 amino acids. Germline assignment: CDR1 KGHSH and CDR2 LQKENI. The CDR3 DNA follows: TGTGCCAGCTCACGTAGGACAGGGTCCTCCGAGCAGTACTTC. Protein sequence: CASSRRTGSSEQYF.

V is TRBV5-1 and J is TRBJ1-4; 7 nucleotides align to TRBD1. Germline V gene lookup returns CDR1 SGHRS and CDR2 YFSETQ. This CDR3 is built from 14 residues. V trimming: 4 bases; J trimming: 5 bases; junction bases outside the gene matches: 5. CDR3 in amino acids: CASSLQTGNEKLFF. CDR3 in DNA: TGCGCCAGCAGCCTCCAGACAGGGAATGAAAAACTGTTTTTT.